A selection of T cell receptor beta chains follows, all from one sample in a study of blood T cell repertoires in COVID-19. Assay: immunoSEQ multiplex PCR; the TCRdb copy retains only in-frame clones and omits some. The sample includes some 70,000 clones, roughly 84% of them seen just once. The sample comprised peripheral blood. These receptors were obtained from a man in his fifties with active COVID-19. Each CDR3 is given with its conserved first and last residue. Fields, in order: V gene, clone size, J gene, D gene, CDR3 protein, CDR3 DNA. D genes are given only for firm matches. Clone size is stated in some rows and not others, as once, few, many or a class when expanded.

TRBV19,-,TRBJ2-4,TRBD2,CASSKTSGRPQNIQYF,TGTGCCAGTAGTAAAACTAGCGGGAGGCCCCAAAACATTCAGTACTTC
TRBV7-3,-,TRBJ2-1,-,CASSLSQDNEQFF,TGTGCCAGCAGCTTATCACAGGACAATGAGCAGTTCTTC
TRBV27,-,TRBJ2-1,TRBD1,CAVGTGNEQFF,TGTGCCGTCGGGACAGGGAATGAGCAGTTCTTC
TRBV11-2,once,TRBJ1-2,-,CASNFGRLPVGYTF,TGTGCCAGCAACTTCGGGAGACTCCCGGTTGGCTACACCTTC
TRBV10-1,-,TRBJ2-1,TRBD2,CASSTGLAGGPNEQFF,TGCGCCAGCAGTACGGGACTAGCGGGAGGGCCGAATGAGCAGTTCTTC
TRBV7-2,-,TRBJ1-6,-,CASSSGRHSNSPLHF,TGTGCCAGCAGCTCAGGTCGACACTCTAATTCACCCCTCCACTTT
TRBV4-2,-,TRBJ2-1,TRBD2,CASSQVGTSGPYNEQFF,TGTGCCAGCAGCCAGGTGGGGACTAGCGGGCCCTACAATGAGCAGTTCTTC
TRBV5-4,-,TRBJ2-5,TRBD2,CASSLGGLAGVGETQYF,TGTGCCAGCAGCTTGGGGGGACTAGCGGGAGTTGGGGAGACCCAGTACTTC
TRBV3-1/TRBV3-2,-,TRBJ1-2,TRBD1,CASSQADRGPYGYTF,TGTGCCAGCAGCCAAGCGGACAGGGGGCCCTATGGCTACACCTTC
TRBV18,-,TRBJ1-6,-,CASSPGGRSNNSPLHF,TGTGCCAGCTCACCCGGGGGTCGCAGCAATAATTCACCCCTCCACTTT
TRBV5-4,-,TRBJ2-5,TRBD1,CASSPNTGVETQYF,TGTGCCAGCAGCCCCAATACAGGGGTGGAGACCCAGTACTTC
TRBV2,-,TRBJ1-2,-,CASRDTPNYGYTF,TGTGCCAGCAGGGACACCCCTAACTATGGCTACACCTTC
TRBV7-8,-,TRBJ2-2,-,CASSSAGGTNTGELFF,TGTGCCAGCAGCTCCGCAGGGGGGACGAACACCGGGGAGCTGTTTTTT
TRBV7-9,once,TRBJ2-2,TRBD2,CASSLTGGIAGELFF,TGTGCCAGCAGCTTAACGGGGGGAATCGCCGGGGAGCTGTTTTTT
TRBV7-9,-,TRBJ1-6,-,CASSLGEGMHSPLHF,TGTGCCAGCAGCTTAGGGGAGGGGATGCACTCACCCCTCCACTTT
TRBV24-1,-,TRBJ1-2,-,CATSDSVGGYTF,TGTGCCACCAGTGATTCGGTCGGGGGCTACACCTTC
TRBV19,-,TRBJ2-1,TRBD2,CASSPWGGNEQFF,TGTGCCAGTAGCCCGTGGGGGGGCAATGAGCAGTTCTTC
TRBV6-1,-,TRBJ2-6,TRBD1,CASSEGTGHSGANVLTF,TGTGCCAGCAGTGAAGGGACAGGTCACTCTGGGGCCAACGTCCTGACTTTC
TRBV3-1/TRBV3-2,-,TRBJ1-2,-,CASSQGADYGYTF,TGTGCCAGCAGCCAAGGGGCTGACTATGGCTACACCTTC
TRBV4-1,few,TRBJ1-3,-,CASSQLGTTLFRNTIYF,TGCGCCAGCAGCCAACTGGGGACAACCCTCTTTAGAAACACCATATATTTT
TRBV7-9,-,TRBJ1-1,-,CASSRRQREAFF,TGTGCCAGCAGCCGGCGACAGCGAGAAGCTTTCTTT
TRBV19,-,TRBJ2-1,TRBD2,CASSGLAGVGEQFF,TGTGCCAGTAGTGGGCTAGCGGGAGTCGGGGAGCAGTTCTTC